The T cell receptor beta chain under discussion was sequenced for a study of cytomegalovirus exposure and HLA in healthy donors. Study-wide results and caveats: Researchers catalogued approximately 160 TCR beta chains as cytomegalovirus-associated.

The CDR3 has 15 amino acids. CDR1 MNHEY and CDR2 SVGAGI come from the germline V gene. Germline trimming cut 4 bases from V and 5 bases from J; bases unmatched to any gene: 5. On this clone itself: What it binds is not known.

The PCR employed 60 Vbeta primers together with 13 Jbeta primers. The data were produced by immunoSEQ multiplex PCR, yet TCRdb's version contains in-frame clones alone and is incomplete. The repertoire consists of some 180,000 clones, with about 79% occurring once and the leading ten covering roughly 1.5%. The sequence derives from a man between 18 and 35 years old in good health and CMV-seronegative. The sample was PBMCs. The chain combines TRBV6-5 with TRBJ1-4; 9 bases are a match to TRBD1. The DNA of the CDR3 is TGTGCCAGCAGTTCTCAGGGGACAGGGAATGAAAAACTGTTTTTT. Its translation: CASSSQGTGNEKLFF.